In its sample, the clone carrying this T cell receptor (beta chain) was seen once. Clones were sequenced by immunoSEQ multiplex PCR, and TCRdb holds only the in-frame ones, with some missing. Seen here are around 13,000 clones, approximately 91% observed once, and the top ten hold over 25%. Treatment given: preoperative locoregional IRX-2 cytokine immunotherapy. The data originate from a study of preoperative IRX-2 immunotherapy in early breast cancer. The receptor comes from a human donor with breast cancer. This material was obtained from a patient treated with IRX-2 immunotherapy.

CDR3 sequence reads: CASSLVATATNYGYTF. CDR3 sequence (DNA): TGTGCCAGCAGCTTGGTGGCGACAGCGACTAACTATGGCTACACCTTC. The rearrangement links TRBV5-6 to TRBJ1-2; D possibly corresponds to TRBD1 (5 bases). Trimming left V 0 bases short and J 0 bases short, with 12 bases between. This CDR3 has 16 amino acids. Germline-derived CDR1 and CDR2 are SGHDT and YYEEEE.